This T cell receptor beta chain was obtained from a study of cytomegalovirus exposure and HLA in healthy donors. The study, taken as a whole, reports: Data from an earlier analysis indicated that most TCR beta V segments were productive either about 87% or about 30% of the time.

Though probably carrying unrecorded immune exposures, donors were nominally healthy at sampling. This clone appeared a few times. The antigen is undetermined. From germline, CDR1 is SQVTM and CDR2 ANQGSEA. J gave up 5 bases and V 7 bases, and 7 bases lay outside the gene matches. This CDR3 is built from 12 residues. It was with 60 Vbeta and 13 Jbeta primers that the PCR ran. Generated by immunoSEQ multiplex PCR, the TCRdb table keeps only in-frame clones and is missing some. Of some 65,000 clones listed, more than 75% are singletons. The rearrangement links TRBV29-1 to TRBJ1-2; 7 bases line up with TRBD1. The sequence came from a girl aged 5 to 17 in good health and CMV-seropositive. Input material: PBMCs. CDR3 nucleotide sequence: TGCAGCGGTTCCCCAGGGGGATATGGCTACACCTTC. Amino acids: CSGSPGGYGYTF.